The 19 T cell receptor beta chains given below trace back to one sample, sequenced in a study of cytomegalovirus exposure and HLA in healthy donors. The PCR contained 60 Vbeta and 13 Jbeta primers. The repertoire was sequenced with immunoSEQ multiplex PCR; TCRdb's copy has only in-frame clones and lacks some. The sample yields 95,000 to 150,000 clones, around three quarters seen once. Sequenced: PBMCs. Every receptor here comes from a man younger than 40 in good health and CMV-seronegative.

The chain recombines TRBV7-9 with TRBJ2-7; 9 bases align to TRBD2. Losses at the gene ends were 3 bases for V and 6 bases for J; bases not matched to a gene: 9. Germline V lookup: CDR1 SEHNR, CDR2 FQNEAQ (reference sequence). This CDR3 has 15 residues. The CDR3 DNA is TGTGCCAGCAGCTTGGAGGGACTAGCAGTACGCGAGCAGTACTTC. Translation gives CASSLEGLAVREQYF.

This clone has just a few counts. The rearrangement links TRBV27 to TRBJ1-1; 7 nucleotides match TRBD1. Germline V lookup: CDR1 MNHEY, CDR2 SMNVEV (reference sequence). This CDR3 region has 14 residues. Germline trimming cut 1 base from V and 7 bases from J; bases unmatched to any gene: 6. For the CDR3, the DNA is TGTGCCAGCAGTTTATTACGACAGGGCGTTGAAGCTTTCTTT. Residues: CASSLLRQGVEAFF.

The chain has TRBV5-1 and TRBJ2-7; 7 bases match TRBD1. The germline gives CDR1 SGHRS, CDR2 YFSETQ. Trimming took 4 bases from V and 3 from J; bases not matched to a gene: 4. This CDR3 is built from 13 residues. In nucleotides, the CDR3 is TGCGCCAGCAGCGCCGGGACAGACTACGAGCAGTACTTC. Its protein product is CASSAGTDYEQYF.

The CDR3 coding sequence is TGTGCCAGCAGCTCCGGGACAGGGGGCAGTCAGCCCCAGCATTTT. This sequence encodes CASSSGTGGSQPQHF. The chain carries TRBV7-8 and TRBJ1-5; 12 bases match TRBD1. The CDR3 extends over 15 amino acids. Germline V lookup: CDR1 SGHVS, CDR2 FQNEAQ. V lost 4 bases, J lost 6 bases, and 4 bases stayed unmatched.

V is TRBV29-1 and J is TRBJ2-3; D possibly corresponds to TRBD1 (5 bases). Trimming took 7 bases from V and 3 from J, leaving 14 bases between them. Germline CDR1 is SQVTM and CDR2 is ANQGSEA. This CDR3 region has 13 residues. The CDR3 DNA follows: TGCAGCGCCAGGGTGGGGAATACAGATACGCAGTATTTT. Its translation: CSARVGNTDTQYF.

The V and J genes are TRBV29-1 and TRBJ2-7, with 9 bases fitting TRBD2. The CDR3 spans 14 residues. V was pared by 0 bases and J by 3 bases, with 3 bases of the junction left unmatched. Germline-derived CDR1 and CDR2 are SQVTM and ANQGSEA. CDR3 protein: CSVEEAGGNYEQYF. The CDR3 DNA reads as TGCAGCGTTGAAGAGGCGGGGGGGAACTACGAGCAGTACTTC.

The rearrangement joins TRBV28 to TRBJ1-4; D is possibly TRBD1 (6 bases). Trimming removed 4 bases from V and 8 bases from J, with 11 bases in between. Germline V gene lookup returns CDR1 MDHEN and CDR2 SYDVKM. This CDR3 contains 13 residues. The CDR3 loop is CASSSGEGEKLFF. The CDR3 coding sequence is TGTGCCAGCAGTTCAGGGGAGGGGGAAAAACTGTTTTTT.

The genes are TRBV18 and TRBJ1-5; D is unclear. Germline values: CDR1 KGHSH, CDR2 LQKENI. The CDR3 is 14 amino acids. Trimming left V 3 bases short and J 0 bases short, with 6 bases between. In DNA form, the CDR3 reads TGTGCCAGCTCACCGACTTATAGCAATCAGCCCCAGCATTTT. It codes for CASSPTYSNQPQHF.

The rearrangement joins TRBV7-6 to TRBJ2-1; 8 bases align to TRBD1. Germline CDR1 is SGHVS and CDR2 is FNYEAQ. V lost 6 bases to trimming and J lost 0 bases; unmatched junction nucleotides: 7. This CDR3 has 16 residues. Here the CDR3 reads CASSFQQGGSYNEQFF. In DNA, the CDR3 is TGTGCCAGCAGTTTTCAACAGGGGGGCTCCTACAATGAGCAGTTCTTC.

The gene calls are TRBV7-2 and TRBJ2-3; D may be TRBD1 (5 bases). Germline CDR1 reads SGHTA; CDR2 reads FQGNSA. Trimming took off 4 bases at V and 9 bases at J, with 14 bases between the two ends. The CDR3 is made up of 13 amino acids. Here the CDR3 DNA reads TGTGCCAGCAGCTCAGTAATAGCAGGGACGCAGTATTTT. This translates into CASSSVIAGTQYF. Looking up the rest from reference TRBV7-2 and TRBJ2-3 gives the full variable domain: GAGVSQSPSNKVTEKGKDVELRCDPISGHTALYWYRQSLGQGLEFLIYFQGNSAPDKSGLPSDRFSAERTGGSVSTLTIQRTQQEDSAVYLCASSSVIAGTQYFGPGTRLTVL.

This clone was found once. The chain combines TRBV18 with TRBJ2-7; 8 bases align to TRBD1. Germline values: CDR1 KGHSH, CDR2 LQKENI. The ends lost 3 bases at V and 1 base at J; junction bases unmatched: 2. There are 14 residues in the CDR3. The CDR3 here is CASSPGTGSYEQYF. CDR3 coding DNA: TGTGCCAGCTCACCCGGGACAGGTTCCTACGAGCAGTACTTC.

This clone has only a few counts. J is TRBJ2-7 and V is TRBV2, with TRBD2 identical over 8 bases. CDR3 length: 13 residues. Germline V gene data show CDR1 as SNHLY and CDR2 as FYNNEI. V dropped 8 bases and J dropped 7; count of bases not matched to a gene: 10. The CDR3: CASVSLAGNEQYF. The CDR3 DNA is TGTGCCAGCGTATCGTTAGCGGGAAATGAGCAGTACTTC.

The chain joins TRBV5-6 to TRBJ2-1; TRBD1 aligns across 7 bases. This CDR3 is 15 amino acids long. V lost 3 bases, J lost 6 bases, and 9 bases stayed unmatched. Germline V gives CDR1 SGHDT, CDR2 YYEEEE. The CDR3 loop is CASSSSRTGSNEQFF. The CDR3 DNA is TGTGCCAGCAGCTCCTCTAGGACAGGAAGCAATGAGCAGTTCTTC.

The chain is built from TRBV5-1 and TRBJ2-3; D is possibly TRBD1 (5 bases). CDR1 is SGHRS, CDR2 YFSETQ, per germline. There are 14 residues in the CDR3. V was pared by 1 base and J by 4 bases, with 10 bases between. Here the CDR3 DNA reads TGCGCCAGCAGCTTGAGGGGAATCGCAGATACGCAGTATTTT. It specifies CASSLRGIADTQYF.

The chain joins TRBV6-5 to TRBJ2-7, with TRBD1 identical over 11 bases. Germline assignment: CDR1 MNHEY and CDR2 SVGAGI. The CDR3 sequence is 13 residues long. Trimming took 8 bases from V and 4 from J; bases not matched to a gene: 4. Here the CDR3 DNA reads TGTGCCAGCGCGGACAGGGGGCGTTACGAGCAGTACTTC. This gives the protein CASADRGRYEQYF.

The count of this clone is one. This chain joins TRBV11-2 and TRBJ1-6; D gene ambiguous. The CDR3 length is 13 residues. Per the germline V gene, CDR1 is SGHAT and CDR2 is FQNNGV. Between the trimmed V and J ends, which lost 0 bases and 9 bases, there was a span of 6 bases. For the CDR3, the DNA is TGTGCCAGCAGCTTAGATTTTCGTTCACCCCTCCACTTT. Encoded protein: CASSLDFRSPLHF.

V is TRBV9 and J is TRBJ2-2; 9 bases match TRBD1. V was clipped by 3 bases and J by 4 bases; unmatched bases: 7. This CDR3 region has 16 residues. The germline V gene encodes CDR1 SGDLS and CDR2 YYNGEE. The CDR3 region has the DNA TGTGCCAGCAGCGGGAGGACAGGGGTCTTCACCGGGGAGCTGTTTTTT. It translates to CASSGRTGVFTGELFF.

This chain links TRBV18 with TRBJ1-5; TRBD1 might be the D (5 bases). Per the germline V gene, CDR1 is KGHSH and CDR2 is LQKENI. This CDR3 spans 15 amino acids. Between the trimmed V and J ends, which lost 1 base and 0 bases, there was a span of 7 bases. CDR3 sequence: CASSPRQNSNQPQHF. CDR3 nucleotides: TGTGCCAGCTCACCACGACAGAATAGCAATCAGCCCCAGCATTTT.

The chain couples TRBV2 to TRBJ1-1; no reliable D call. The germline CDR1 and CDR2 sequences are SNHLY and FYNNEI. The ends were cut back, 7 bases at V and 3 bases at J, with 6 bases in the middle. The CDR3 is made up of 11 amino acids. Here the CDR3 reads CASKRDTEAFF. CDR3 bases: TGTGCCAGCAAGCGGGACACTGAAGCTTTCTTT.